A single sample is the source of the 22 T cell receptor beta chains below, sequenced in a study of blood T cell repertoires in COVID-19. Libraries were prepared by immunoSEQ multiplex PCR; TCRdb keeps only in-frame clonotypes and omits some of them. The data show some 150,000 clones, about 91% seen once. Material: peripheral blood. All receptors come from a woman between 50 and 59 years old with acute or convalescent COVID-19.

This clone was detected only once. The chain uses TRBV11-2 and TRBJ2-7, with D possibly TRBD1 on 7 matching bases. CDR3 size: 16 residues. Between the trimmed V and J ends, which lost 5 bases and 4 bases, there was a span of 21 bases. CDR1 SGHAT and CDR2 FQNNGV come from the germline V gene. The DNA for the CDR3 is TGTGCCAGCAGCCTGGGGCAGGGGGGCCCGACATACGAGCAGTACTTC. It codes for CASSLGQGGPTYEQYF.

The chain recombines TRBV19 with TRBJ1-1; 9 positions agree with TRBD1. The V and J ends lost 5 bases and 4 bases, in that order; junction bases with no gene match: 14. CDR1 and CDR2 from the germline V gene are LNHDA and SQIVND (reference sequence). The CDR3 covers 17 residues. The CDR3 loop is CASSARGQGRVGTEAFF. CDR3 nucleotide sequence: TGTGCCAGTAGTGCCAGGGGACAGGGCCGGGTGGGCACTGAAGCTTTCTTT.

Points on this clone: The identical CDR3 is also encoded by other nucleotide sequences in the sample. As DNA, the CDR3 is TGTGCCAGCAGCGCGACAGGGGGAAACACCATATATTTT. Protein product: CASSATGGNTIYF. This chain links TRBV3-1 (or the pseudogene TRBV3-2) with TRBJ1-3, with 7 nucleotides matching TRBD1. The germline gives CDR1 LGHDT, CDR2 YNNKEL (reference sequence). CDR3 length: 13 amino acids. J gave up 4 bases and V 5 bases, and 2 bases lay outside the gene matches.

The chain combines TRBV5-6 with TRBJ2-7; possible D gene TRBD2, 6 bases. Germline CDR1 SGHDT, CDR2 YYEEEE. Trimming removed 5 bases from V and 0 bases from J, with 15 bases in between. There are 15 residues in the CDR3. CDR3 nucleotide sequence: TGTGCCAGCAGGCCTCAAGGGAGGCCCTCCTACGAGCAGTACTTC. Translated: CASRPQGRPSYEQYF.

This chain connects TRBV30 to TRBJ2-1; maybe TRBD1 (5 bases). Germline CDR1 and CDR2: GTSNPN and SVGIG (reference sequence). The CDR3 is 11 residues long. V was trimmed by 5 bases and J by 8 bases, leaving 10 bases between them. The DNA of the CDR3 is TGTGCCTGGGCCGCCAGGGATGAGCAGTTCTTC. It encodes CAWAARDEQFF.

The chain links TRBV27 to TRBJ1-2; 8 nucleotides align to TRBD1. In germline, CDR1 is MNHEY, CDR2 SMNVEV (reference sequence). The CDR3 runs to 13 residues. The V and J ends lost 2 bases and 8 bases, in that order; junction bases with no gene match: 4. The CDR3 nucleotides are TGTGCCAGCAGTTTAGGACAGGGTTTAGGCTACACCTTC. Amino acid sequence: CASSLGQGLGYTF.

The J gene is TRBJ1-1, the V gene TRBV7-3, with D possibly TRBD1 on 5 matching bases. The CDR3 contains 14 residues. The V and J ends lost 5 bases and 4 bases respectively, with 14 bases between them. Germline-derived CDR1 and CDR2 are SGHTA and FQGTGA. CDR3 sequence: CASSPFRTSTEAFF. The CDR3 DNA reads TGTGCCAGCAGCCCCTTTCGGACATCCACTGAAGCTTTCTTT.

This chain links TRBV5-4 with TRBJ1-3; TRBD1 is a possible D gene (5 bases). The germline CDR1 and CDR2 sequences are SGHNT and YYREEE (reference sequence). CDR3 length equals 15 residues. Trimming removed 4 bases at V and 2 bases at J, with 13 bases between. CDR3 in DNA: TGTGCCAGCAGCCCGAGCGGGGCGGCTGGAAACACCATATATTTT. This gives the protein CASSPSGAAGNTIYF.

The chain couples TRBV7-2 to TRBJ2-3; 7 nucleotides line up with TRBD2. V lost 5 bases and J lost 3; bases outside the gene matches: 8. The germline V gene has CDR1 SGHTA and CDR2 FQGNSA. The length of the CDR3 is 15 residues. CDR3 sequence (DNA): TGTGCCAGCAGCCGGGGAGGGGCTTATACAGATACGCAGTATTTT. It yields the protein CASSRGGAYTDTQYF.

V and J are TRBV5-5 and TRBJ2-1; possibly TRBD2 for D (6 bases). V lost 5 bases, J lost 5 bases, and 14 bases lay in between. Germline lookup yields CDR1 SGHKS and CDR2 YYEKEE (reference sequence). The CDR3 contains 14 residues. The CDR3 DNA reads TGTGCCAGCAGGGCCCTGGCGGGGAACAATGAGCAGTTCTTC. Translating it yields CASRALAGNNEQFF.

The V call is TRBV5-1, the J call TRBJ2-5; 8 positions agree with TRBD1. This CDR3 has 14 amino acids. Looked up from germline, CDR1 is SGHRS and CDR2 is YFSETQ. The V segment lost 7 bases and the J segment 5 bases; nucleotides outside the gene matches: 10. The CDR3 nucleotides read TGCGCCAGCCGAGACGGGACAGGATCGGAGACCCAGTACTTC. It codes for CASRDGTGSETQYF.

This rearrangement joins TRBV7-8 to TRBJ2-1; TRBD2 agrees at 10 bases. The germline V gene encodes CDR1 SGHVS and CDR2 FQNEAQ. CDR3 length: 15 residues. V lost 5 bases, J lost 7 bases, and 8 bases stayed unmatched. For the CDR3, the DNA is TGTGCCAGCAGCATTAGCGGGGGGCGTTTTAATGAGCAGTTCTTC. Encoded protein: CASSISGGRFNEQFF.

CDR3 residues: CASSLYDRDHGYTF. CDR3 coding DNA: TGTGCCAGCAGTTTGTACGACAGGGACCATGGCTACACCTTC. The chain links TRBV6-5 to TRBJ1-2, with 7 bases fitting TRBD1. Germline CDR1 MNHEY, CDR2 SVGAGI. The CDR3 contains 14 residues. The V segment lost 4 bases and the J segment 6 bases; nucleotides outside the gene matches: 8.

This sequence joins TRBV18 and TRBJ2-2, with 8 bases aligning to TRBD1. This CDR3 comprises 17 residues. J lost 0 bases, V lost 3 bases, and 6 bases had no gene match. Germline V gene data show CDR1 as KGHSH and CDR2 as LQKENI. The CDR3 DNA follows: TGTGCCAGCTCACCGATGACAGGGGTCCCGAACACCGGGGAGCTGTTTTTT. This codes for CASSPMTGVPNTGELFF.

The chain carries TRBV3-1 (or the pseudogene TRBV3-2) and TRBJ1-1; possibly TRBD1 for D (6 bases). V shed 1 base and J shed 8 bases, with 17 bases lying between them. The CDR3 contains 15 residues. Germline CDR1 reads LGHDT; CDR2 reads YNNKEL (reference sequence). The CDR3 coding sequence is TGTGCCAGCAGCCAAGTTACTAGGGGGGAGGGGGAAGCTTTCTTT. It is translated as CASSQVTRGEGEAFF.

The chain has TRBV27 and TRBJ1-4; 7 bases are a match to TRBD1. The CDR3 is 14 residues long. The junction had 8 bases not matched to a gene; V was cut back by 5 bases and J by 8 bases. Germline lookup yields CDR1 MNHEY and CDR2 SMNVEV (reference sequence). For the CDR3, the DNA is TGTGCCAGCAGTCGTAACAGGGGACGGGAAAAACTGTTTTTT. Amino acids: CASSRNRGREKLFF.

The chain links TRBV7-9 to TRBJ1-1; tentative D call: TRBD1 (6 bases). The germline V gene encodes CDR1 SEHNR and CDR2 FQNEAQ (reference sequence). Trimming shortened V by 5 bases and J by 11 bases, and 15 bases separated the two germline ends. The CDR3 is 12 residues long. CDR3 residues: CASSRDTGSAFF. In nucleotides, the CDR3 is TGTGCCAGCAGCCGGGACACGGGGTCGGCTTTCTTT.

The rearrangement uses TRBV19 and TRBJ1-3; D ambiguous. The V end lost 4 bases, the J end lost 5 bases, and 9 bases lay between the germline ends. Germline V gives CDR1 LNHDA, CDR2 SQIVND (reference sequence). The CDR3 extends over 13 amino acids. The CDR3 coding sequence is TGTGCCAGTAGTACAGGATTGAGAAACACCATATATTTT. The encoded protein is CASSTGLRNTIYF. The full variable domain, completed using reference TRBV19 and TRBJ1-3, is DGGITQSPKYLFRKEGQNVTLSCEQNLNHDAMYWYRQDPGQGLRLIYYSQIVNDFQKGDIAEGYSVSREKKESFPLTVTSAQKNPTAFYLCASSTGLRNTIYFGEGSWLTVV.

This clone showed up just once. This chain uses TRBV3-1 (or the pseudogene TRBV3-2) with TRBJ1-1, with 8 positions matching TRBD1. V gave up 0 bases and J gave up 5 bases; unmatched junction bases: 8. CDR3 length equals 16 residues. The germline V gene encodes CDR1 LGHDT and CDR2 YNNKEL (reference sequence). The CDR3 DNA reads TGTGCCAGCAGCCAAGACGGCAGGGGGCCGGAGACTGAAGCTTTCTTT. It yields the protein CASSQDGRGPETEAFF.

V gene TRBV7-2 combines with J gene TRBJ2-6; tentatively, D is TRBD1 (6 bases). Germline lookup yields CDR1 SGHTA and CDR2 FQGNSA. The CDR3 extends over 15 amino acids. The V end lost 8 bases, the J end lost 3 bases, and 14 bases lay between the germline ends. The CDR3 DNA is TGTGCCAGCGAATTAGGGGGAAGTGGGGCCAACGTCCTGACTTTC. Translated, it gives CASELGGSGANVLTF.

This rearrangement joins TRBV11-3 to TRBJ2-5, with TRBD2 matching 9 bases. The CDR3 runs 16 residues. V shed 1 base and J 2 bases; nucleotides not matched to a gene: 5. Germline loops: CDR1 SGHNT, CDR2 YENEEA. The CDR3 spells CASSLASSGVQETQYF. As DNA, the CDR3 is TGTGCCAGCAGCTTAGCGTCTAGCGGGGTTCAAGAGACCCAGTACTTC.

Only a few counts were recorded for this clone. CDR3: CASSLDQGHSEAFF. DNA of the CDR3: TGTGCCAGCAGCTTAGATCAAGGACACAGTGAAGCTTTCTTT. The gene calls are TRBV11-3 and TRBJ1-1; a weak D match, TRBD1 (5 bases). The CDR3 sequence is 14 residues long. Trimming left V 0 bases short and J 7 bases short, with 12 bases between. The germline V gene has CDR1 SGHNT and CDR2 YENEEA.